Following are 29 T cell receptor beta chains from one sample sequenced in a study of PD-1 blockade in classical Hodgkin lymphoma. Produced via immunoSEQ multiplex PCR; TCRdb's table is partial and in-frame only. Of approximately 96,000 clones listed, approximately 94% are singletons. Time point reported: cycle 4 day 1 (C4D1), after less than 7 weeks of nivolumab. Autologous stem cell transplantation was followed by relapse in every patient, and brentuximab vedotin exposure varied. The sequencing used peripheral blood mononuclear cells (PBMCs), collected before the fourth cycle of nivolumab. The receptors were sampled from a human donor with classical Hodgkin lymphoma.

CDR3 sequence reads: CASSQRETQYF. The DNA of the CDR3 is TGTGCCAGCAGCCAGCGAGAGACCCAGTACTTC. The gene calls are TRBV14 and TRBJ2-5; D call uncertain. The ends were cut back, 3 bases at V and 4 bases at J, with 3 bases in the middle. This CDR3 is built from 11 residues. Germline values: CDR1 SGHDN, CDR2 FVKESK. Full variable domain (missing parts from reference TRBV14 and TRBJ2-5): EAGVTQFPSHSVIEKGQTVTLRCDPISGHDNLYWYRRVMGKEIKFLLHFVKESKQDESGMPNNRFLAERTGGTYSTLKVQPAELEDSGVYFCASSQRETQYFGPGTRLLVL.

The genes are TRBV28 and TRBJ2-7, with 8 bases that match TRBD1. Looked up from germline, CDR1 is MDHEN and CDR2 is SYDVKM. V lost 3 bases to trimming and J lost 13 bases; unmatched junction nucleotides: 8. The CDR3 extends over 12 amino acids. CDR3 in amino acids: CASSLSPGQGYF. Written as DNA, the CDR3 is TGTGCCAGCAGTTTGTCTCCAGGACAGGGTTACTTC.

The CDR3 spells CASSLVGWFVSYNEQFF. The CDR3 DNA reads TGTGCCAGCAGCTTGGTGGGCTGGTTCGTCTCCTACAATGAGCAGTTCTTC. The rearrangement uses TRBV5-6 and TRBJ2-1; no reliable D call. This CDR3 has 17 residues. V was cut by 0 bases and J by 0 bases, with 13 bases left in between. Germline V gene sequence: CDR1 SGHDT, CDR2 YYEEEE.

This sequence joins TRBV2 and TRBJ2-7, with D tentatively TRBD1 or TRBD2 (6 bases each). The V and J ends lost 4 bases and 3 bases respectively, with 19 bases between them. This CDR3 is 16 amino acids long. Germline CDR1 is SNHLY and CDR2 is FYNNEI. The chain's CDR3 is CASSGTARGADYEQYF. The CDR3 DNA reads as TGTGCCAGCAGTGGGACCGCGAGGGGGGCGGACTACGAGCAGTACTTC.

The chain employs TRBV19 and TRBJ1-1; 9 positions match TRBD1. V was clipped by 4 bases and J by 5 bases; unmatched bases: 11. Germline V gene data show CDR1 as LNHDA and CDR2 as SQIVND (reference sequence). CDR3 length equals 16 residues. The CDR3 sequence: CASSTPGQGPRTEAFF. The CDR3 DNA reads TGTGCCAGTAGTACCCCGGGACAGGGCCCGAGGACTGAAGCTTTCTTT.

J is TRBJ2-5 and V is TRBV10-3; TRBD2 matches at 8 bases. J gave up 2 bases and V 6 bases, and 5 bases lay outside the gene matches. The CDR3 runs to 14 residues. Germline CDR1 reads ENHRY; CDR2 reads SYGVKD. The CDR3 DNA reads as TGTGCCATCAGGGCAGCGGGAGCGCAAGAGACCCAGTACTTC. It encodes CAIRAAGAQETQYF.

The genes are TRBV4-2 and TRBJ1-4; 7 bases are shared with TRBD1. CDR1 is LGHNA and CDR2 is YNFKEQ in the germline V gene. The CDR3 loop spans 14 amino acids. V shed 6 bases and J 4 bases; nucleotides not matched to a gene: 5. CDR3: CASRPGQHNEKLFF. In nucleotides, the CDR3 is TGTGCCAGCAGGCCGGGACAGCATAATGAAAAACTGTTTTTT.

The chain has TRBV9 and TRBJ1-6, with 8 bases aligning to TRBD1. The germline gives CDR1 SGDLS, CDR2 YYNGEE. This CDR3 is 15 amino acids long. The J segment lost 6 bases and the V segment lost 0 bases, leaving 2 bases of the junction unmatched. CDR3 loop: CASSVGTGSNSPLHF. The CDR3 DNA reads as TGTGCCAGCAGCGTAGGGACAGGGAGTAATTCACCCCTCCACTTT.

The V gene is TRBV7-9, the J gene TRBJ2-5, with 11 positions matching TRBD1. Germline values: CDR1 SEHNR, CDR2 FQNEAQ (reference sequence). There are 14 residues in the CDR3. V shed 6 bases and J 3 bases; nucleotides not matched to a gene: 3. The CDR3 loop reads CASRGQGVKETQYF. In DNA, the CDR3 is TGTGCCAGCAGGGGACAGGGGGTAAAAGAGACCCAGTACTTC.

V usage is TRBV4-1 and J usage is TRBJ2-7; 7 bases map to TRBD1. Per the germline V gene, CDR1 is MGHRA and CDR2 is YSYEKL. This CDR3 contains 14 residues. V lost 4 bases, J lost 6 bases, and 9 bases stayed unmatched. DNA of the CDR3: TGCGCCAGCAGCCCCCGTGACCCAGGGGGCGAGCAGTACTTC. It is translated as CASSPRDPGGEQYF.

In DNA form, the CDR3 reads TGTGCCAGCAGCCTCCAAAGCGGGAGTCGAACAGATACGCAGTATTTT. Translation: CASSLQSGSRTDTQYF. The chain recombines TRBV4-2 with TRBJ2-3; 8 bases align to TRBD2. Trimming took 4 bases from V and 3 from J; bases not matched to a gene: 9. The germline gives CDR1 LGHNA, CDR2 YNFKEQ. The CDR3 runs 16 residues.

This rearrangement joins TRBV5-1 to TRBJ2-2, with 8 bases identical to TRBD2. Germline loops: CDR1 SGHRS, CDR2 YFSETQ. V dropped 0 bases and J dropped 5; count of bases not matched to a gene: 12. This CDR3 region has 18 residues. DNA for the CDR3: TGCGCCAGCAGCTTGGAACTAGCGGATTCTCGAGGGACCGGGGAGCTGTTTTTT. Its protein product is CASSLELADSRGTGELFF.

V and J are TRBV4-1 and TRBJ1-1; D is unresolved. The germline V gene has CDR1 MGHRA and CDR2 YSYEKL. The CDR3 loop spans 14 amino acids. V was trimmed by 4 bases and J by 0 bases, leaving 9 bases between them. The CDR3 loop is CASSLTLMNTEAFF. CDR3 nucleotides: TGCGCCAGCAGCCTTACCCTCATGAACACTGAAGCTTTCTTT.

This chain connects TRBV9 to TRBJ1-4, with D maybe TRBD1 (5 bases). Trimming stripped 0 bases from V and 8 bases from J, with 17 bases between. Germline V CDR1 and CDR2: SGDLS, YYNGEE. The CDR3 runs 16 residues. The DNA for the CDR3 is TGTGCCAGCAGCGTAGGTCTTGCAGGAGGGACCGAAAAACTGTTTTTT. Translation gives CASSVGLAGGTEKLFF.

This clone appeared once. The chain combines TRBV5-1 with TRBJ1-1, with TRBD1 matching 8 bases. Germline V gene data show CDR1 as SGHRS and CDR2 as YFSETQ. This CDR3 is 15 amino acids long. V was pared by 5 bases and J by 3 bases, with 9 bases of the junction left unmatched. CDR3 region: CASRATQGAHTEAFF. In DNA, the CDR3 is TGCGCCAGCAGAGCCACCCAGGGGGCGCACACTGAAGCTTTCTTT.

The V call is TRBV7-2, the J call TRBJ1-6; D unresolved. The germline CDR1 and CDR2 sequences are SGHTA and FQGNSA. The CDR3 loop spans 16 amino acids. V lost 1 base to trimming and J lost 10 bases, with 17 bases between them. The CDR3 loop reads CASSLVGVGAVSPLHF. Here the CDR3 DNA reads TGTGCCAGCAGCTTAGTAGGAGTCGGAGCGGTGTCACCCCTCCACTTT.

This clone was seen only once. V and J are TRBV5-1 and TRBJ2-5, with 8 bases that match TRBD1. This CDR3 has 13 residues. The junction had 6 bases not matched to a gene; V was cut back by 4 bases and J by 7 bases. CDR1 and CDR2 from the germline V gene are SGHRS and YFSETQ. CDR3: CASSGQGEATQYF. The CDR3 DNA reads as TGCGCCAGCAGCGGACAGGGCGAGGCGACCCAGTACTTC.

This chain joins TRBV11-2 and TRBJ1-4; D remains ambiguous. The germline V and J ends were trimmed by 5 bases and 0 bases, with 19 bases remaining between them. Germline assignment: CDR1 SGHAT and CDR2 FQNNGV. The CDR3 has 18 residues. The CDR3 DNA reads as TGTGCCAGCAGCCCGTCAGGTCAAAACCAGGCAACTAATGAAAAACTGTTTTTT. Protein product: CASSPSGQNQATNEKLFF.

J is TRBJ1-1 and V is TRBV27; no firm D call. CDR1 and CDR2 (germline): MNHEY, SMNVEV (reference sequence). The CDR3 runs 13 residues. The V end was cut by 2 bases, the J end by 4 bases, with 8 bases between. The CDR3 nucleotides are TGTGCCAGCAGTTTAGGGCAGCCCACTGAAGCTTTCTTT. This gives the protein CASSLGQPTEAFF.

On this clone itself: A read error may produce the germline difference seen at one junction end. The rearrangement joins TRBV5-1 to TRBJ2-7; D might be TRBD1 (6 bases). CDR1 SGHRS and CDR2 YFSETQ come from the germline V gene. The CDR3 runs to 15 residues. Written as DNA, the CDR3 is TGCGCCAGCAGCGCGGTACAGGGATATACTCGCGCAGTTCACTTC. Translation: CASSAVQGYTRAVHF.

The chain has TRBV28 and TRBJ2-3; 8 bases match TRBD2. V lost 6 bases and J lost 4; bases outside the gene matches: 18. Germline CDR1 is MDHEN and CDR2 is SYDVKM. This CDR3 has 18 amino acids. Written as DNA, the CDR3 is TGTGCCAGCAGCCAAAGGGTGGGGCTAGCGGGCGGGGCAGATACGCAGTATTTT. Translating it yields CASSQRVGLAGGADTQYF. Full variable domain (outside the CDR3, taken from reference TRBV28 and TRBJ2-3): DVKVTQSSRYLVKRTGEKVFLECVQDMDHENMFWYRQDPGLGLRLIYFSYDVKMKEKGDIPEGYSVSREKKERFSLILESASTNQTSMYLCASSQRVGLAGGADTQYFGPGTRLTVL.

This chain links TRBV10-3 with TRBJ1-4; possible D gene TRBD1, 5 bases. The ends were cut back, 5 bases at V and 0 bases at J, with 7 bases in the middle. The CDR3 length is 14 residues. CDR1 and CDR2 from the germline V gene are ENHRY and SYGVKD. The CDR3 sequence is CAISPTATNEKLFF. The CDR3 bases are TGTGCCATCAGTCCGACAGCAACTAATGAAAAACTGTTTTTT.

This clone has more than one count but fewer than ten. CDR3 bases: TGTGCCAGCGGCCCCGCGGGCGGGGGGCGCGGTCAGCCCCAGCATTTT. Its protein product is CASGPAGGGRGQPQHF. The V gene is TRBV27, the J gene TRBJ1-5; possible D gene TRBD1, 6 bases. The CDR3 is made up of 16 amino acids. In germline, CDR1 is MNHEY, CDR2 SMNVEV (reference sequence). The V end was cut by 8 bases, the J end by 6 bases, with 23 bases between.

The chain has TRBV5-1 and TRBJ2-7, with 11 positions matching TRBD1. This CDR3 region has 15 residues. The germline V gene encodes CDR1 SGHRS and CDR2 YFSETQ. V lost 4 bases and J lost 1; bases outside the gene matches: 4. CDR3 protein: CASSPGQGASYEQYF. For the CDR3, the DNA is TGCGCCAGCAGCCCCGGACAGGGGGCTTCCTACGAGCAGTACTTC.

The chain has TRBV28 and TRBJ2-7; TRBD1 matches at 7 bases. The CDR3 runs 11 residues. Unmatched junction bases numbered 1, after V lost 7 bases and J lost 4 bases. Looked up from germline, CDR1 is MDHEN and CDR2 is SYDVKM. This CDR3 is CASNRGYEQYF. CDR3 bases: TGTGCCAGCAACAGGGGTTACGAGCAGTACTTC.

The V gene is TRBV4-1, the J gene TRBJ2-7; D is perhaps TRBD2 (5 bases). Germline V lookup: CDR1 MGHRA, CDR2 YSYEKL. V shed 1 base and J shed 3 bases, with 10 bases lying between them. CDR3 size: 14 residues. The CDR3 DNA sequence: TGCGCCAGCAGCCAAGGTGCGGGTGTCTACGAGCAGTACTTC. Its protein is CASSQGAGVYEQYF.

Concerning this clone itself: An end of the junction differs from the germline gene, which may be a read error. This chain joins TRBV7-9 and TRBJ2-1, with a possible D match to TRBD2 (6 bases). CDR3 length equals 16 residues. Germline CDR1 SEHNR, CDR2 FQNEAQ (reference sequence). The CDR3 DNA is TGTGCCAGCACCTTACGCGGGGCGGATCCGTACAATGAGCAGTTCTTC. Protein: CASTLRGADPYNEQFF.

The chain employs TRBV18 and TRBJ1-4; D remains unclear. Germline loops: CDR1 KGHSH, CDR2 LQKENI. This CDR3 region has 13 residues. V lost 5 bases and J lost 11, with 15 bases in between. The DNA of the CDR3 is TGTGCCAGCTCATCGCCGACGGCCCCTAAACTGTTTTTT. The encoded protein is CASSSPTAPKLFF.

This chain uses TRBV15 with TRBJ2-6; D remains unclear. The CDR3 extends over 13 amino acids. The V and J ends lost 6 bases and 0 bases respectively, with 3 bases between them. Germline CDR1 and CDR2: LNHNV and YYDKDF (reference sequence). DNA of the CDR3: TGTGCCACCAGTAGCTCTGGGGCCAACGTCCTGACTTTC. Translation gives CATSSSGANVLTF.